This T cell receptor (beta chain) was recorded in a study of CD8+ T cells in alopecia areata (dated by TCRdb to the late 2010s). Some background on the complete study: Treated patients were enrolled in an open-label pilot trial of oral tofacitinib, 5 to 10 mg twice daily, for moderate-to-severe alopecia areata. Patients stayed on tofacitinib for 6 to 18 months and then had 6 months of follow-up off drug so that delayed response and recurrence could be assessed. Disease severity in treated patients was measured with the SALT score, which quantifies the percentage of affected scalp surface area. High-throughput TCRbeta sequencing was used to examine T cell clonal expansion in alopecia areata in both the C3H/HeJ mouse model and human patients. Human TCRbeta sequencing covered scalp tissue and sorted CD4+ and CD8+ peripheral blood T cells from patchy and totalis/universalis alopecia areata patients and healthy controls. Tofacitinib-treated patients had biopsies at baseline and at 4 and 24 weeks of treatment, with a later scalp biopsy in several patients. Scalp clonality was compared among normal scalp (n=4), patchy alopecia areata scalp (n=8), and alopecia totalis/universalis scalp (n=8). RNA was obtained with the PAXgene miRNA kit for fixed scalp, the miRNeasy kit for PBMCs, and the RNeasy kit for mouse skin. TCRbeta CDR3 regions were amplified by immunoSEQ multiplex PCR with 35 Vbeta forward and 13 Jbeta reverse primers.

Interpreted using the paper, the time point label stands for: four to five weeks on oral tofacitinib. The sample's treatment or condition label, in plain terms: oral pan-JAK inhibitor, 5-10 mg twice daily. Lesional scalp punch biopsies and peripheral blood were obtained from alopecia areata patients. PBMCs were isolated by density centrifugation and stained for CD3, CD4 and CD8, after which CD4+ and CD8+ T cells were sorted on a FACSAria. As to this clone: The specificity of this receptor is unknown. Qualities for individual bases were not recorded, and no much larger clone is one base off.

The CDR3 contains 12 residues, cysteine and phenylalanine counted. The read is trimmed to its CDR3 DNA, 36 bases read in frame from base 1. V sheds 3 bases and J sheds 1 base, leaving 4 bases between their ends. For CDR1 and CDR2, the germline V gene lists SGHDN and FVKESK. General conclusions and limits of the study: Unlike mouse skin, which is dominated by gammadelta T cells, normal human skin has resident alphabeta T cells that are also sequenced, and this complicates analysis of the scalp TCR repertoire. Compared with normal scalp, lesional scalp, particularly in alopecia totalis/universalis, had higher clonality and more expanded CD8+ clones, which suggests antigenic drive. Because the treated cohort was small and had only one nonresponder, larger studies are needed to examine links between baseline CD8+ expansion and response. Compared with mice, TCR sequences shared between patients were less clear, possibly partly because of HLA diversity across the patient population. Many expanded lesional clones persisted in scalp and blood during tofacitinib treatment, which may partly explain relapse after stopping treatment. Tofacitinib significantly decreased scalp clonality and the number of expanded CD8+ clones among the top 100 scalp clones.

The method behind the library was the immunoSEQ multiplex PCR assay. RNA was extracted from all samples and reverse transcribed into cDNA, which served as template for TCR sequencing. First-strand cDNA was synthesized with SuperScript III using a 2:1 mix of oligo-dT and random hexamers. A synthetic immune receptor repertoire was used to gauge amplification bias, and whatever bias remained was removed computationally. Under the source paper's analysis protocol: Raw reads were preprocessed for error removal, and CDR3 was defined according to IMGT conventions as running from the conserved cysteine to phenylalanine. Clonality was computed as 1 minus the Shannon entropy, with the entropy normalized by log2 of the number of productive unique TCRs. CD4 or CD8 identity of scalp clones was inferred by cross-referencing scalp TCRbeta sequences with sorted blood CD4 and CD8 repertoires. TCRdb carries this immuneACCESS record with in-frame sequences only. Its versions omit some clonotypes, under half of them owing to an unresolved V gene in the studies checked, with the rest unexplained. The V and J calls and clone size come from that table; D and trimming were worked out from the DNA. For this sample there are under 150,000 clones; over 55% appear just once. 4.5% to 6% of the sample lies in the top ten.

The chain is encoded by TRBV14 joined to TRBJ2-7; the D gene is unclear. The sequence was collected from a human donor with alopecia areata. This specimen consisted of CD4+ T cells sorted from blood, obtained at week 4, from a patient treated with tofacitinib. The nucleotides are TGTGCCAGCAGCCAGATGTCCTACGAGCAGTACTTC. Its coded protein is CASSQMSYEQYF.